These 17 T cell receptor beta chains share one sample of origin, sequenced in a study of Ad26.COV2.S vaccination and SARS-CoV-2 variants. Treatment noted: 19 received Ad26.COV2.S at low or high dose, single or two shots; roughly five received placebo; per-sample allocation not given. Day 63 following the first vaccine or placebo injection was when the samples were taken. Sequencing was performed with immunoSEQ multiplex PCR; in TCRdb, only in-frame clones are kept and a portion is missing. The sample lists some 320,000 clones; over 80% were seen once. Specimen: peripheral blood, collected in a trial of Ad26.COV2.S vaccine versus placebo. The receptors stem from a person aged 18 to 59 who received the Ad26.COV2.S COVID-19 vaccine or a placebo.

The CDR3 nucleotides are TGTGCCAGCAGCTTCTGGGGGGATAAGGACACCGGGGAGCTGTTTTTT. Translation gives CASSFWGDKDTGELFF. The chain recombines TRBV5-8 with TRBJ2-2; possibly TRBD2 for D (6 bases). This CDR3 contains 16 residues. V was cut by 2 bases and J by 3 bases, with 14 bases left in between. The germline V gene encodes CDR1 SGHTS and CDR2 YDEGEE.

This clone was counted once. CDR3 sequence (DNA): TGTGCCAGCACCGAGGGTCAGGGCGTATATACGCAGTATTTT. It is translated as CASTEGQGVYTQYF. V gene TRBV2 combines with J gene TRBJ2-3; D is tentatively TRBD1 or TRBD2 (5 bases each). The CDR3 runs to 14 residues. Germline V CDR1 and CDR2: SNHLY, FYNNEI. The V end was cut by 7 bases, the J end by 7 bases, with 18 bases between.

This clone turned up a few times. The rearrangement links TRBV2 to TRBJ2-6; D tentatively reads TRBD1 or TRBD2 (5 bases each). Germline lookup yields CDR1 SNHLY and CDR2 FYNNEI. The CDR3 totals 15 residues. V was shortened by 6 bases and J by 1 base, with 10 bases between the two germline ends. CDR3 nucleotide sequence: TGTGCCAGCAGACCTGAGGGGTCTGGGGCCAACGTCCTGACTTTC. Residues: CASRPEGSGANVLTF.

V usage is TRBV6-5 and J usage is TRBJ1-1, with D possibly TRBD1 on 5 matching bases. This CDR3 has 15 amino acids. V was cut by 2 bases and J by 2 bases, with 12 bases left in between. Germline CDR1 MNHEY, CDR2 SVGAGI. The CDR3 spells CASSYRGRGNTEAFF. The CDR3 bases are TGTGCCAGCAGTTACCGGGGACGGGGAAACACTGAAGCTTTCTTT.

The CDR3 reads CASSLGPPGETQYF. The CDR3 DNA is TGTGCCAGCAGCTTAGGCCCCCCCGGGGAGACCCAGTACTTC. V is TRBV7-2 and J is TRBJ2-5; D is unresolved. The CDR3 is 14 amino acids. Germline CDR1 reads SGHTA; CDR2 reads FQGNSA. V was shortened by 1 base and J by 5 bases, with 11 bases between the two germline ends.

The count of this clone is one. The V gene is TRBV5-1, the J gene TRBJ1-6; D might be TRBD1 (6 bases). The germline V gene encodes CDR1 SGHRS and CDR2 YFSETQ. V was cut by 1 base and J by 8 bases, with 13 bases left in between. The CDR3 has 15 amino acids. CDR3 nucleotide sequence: TGCGCCAGCAGCTTGCAGCTGGGGGCAGATTCACCCCTCCACTTT. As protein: CASSLQLGADSPLHF. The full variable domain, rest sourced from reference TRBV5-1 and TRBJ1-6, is KAGVTQTPRYLIKTRGQQVTLSCSPISGHRSVSWYQQTPGQGLQFLFEYFSETQRNKGNFPGRFSGRQFSNSRSEMNVSTLELGDSALYLCASSLQLGADSPLHFGNGTRLTVT.

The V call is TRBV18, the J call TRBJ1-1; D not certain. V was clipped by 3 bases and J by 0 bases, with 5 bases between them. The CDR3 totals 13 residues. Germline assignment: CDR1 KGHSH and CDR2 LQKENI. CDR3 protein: CASSPDVNTEAFF. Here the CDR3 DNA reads TGTGCCAGCTCACCCGACGTGAACACTGAAGCTTTCTTT.

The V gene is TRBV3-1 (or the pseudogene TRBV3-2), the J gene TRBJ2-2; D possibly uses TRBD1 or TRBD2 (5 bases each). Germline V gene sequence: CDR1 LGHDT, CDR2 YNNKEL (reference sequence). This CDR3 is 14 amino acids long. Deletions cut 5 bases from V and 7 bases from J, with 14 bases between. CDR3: CASSLGWGNGELFF. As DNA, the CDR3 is TGTGCCAGCAGCTTGGGATGGGGGAACGGGGAGCTGTTTTTT.

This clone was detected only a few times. The CDR3 DNA is TGCGCCAGCAGCTTGCTGCAGACAGGGGGCAACGGGGAGCTGTTTTTT. It yields the protein CASSLLQTGGNGELFF. V usage is TRBV5-1 and J usage is TRBJ2-2, with TRBD1 matching 10 bases. The CDR3 extends over 16 amino acids. Germline loops: CDR1 SGHRS, CDR2 YFSETQ. Trimming removed 1 base from V and 7 bases from J; junction bases left unmatched: 7.

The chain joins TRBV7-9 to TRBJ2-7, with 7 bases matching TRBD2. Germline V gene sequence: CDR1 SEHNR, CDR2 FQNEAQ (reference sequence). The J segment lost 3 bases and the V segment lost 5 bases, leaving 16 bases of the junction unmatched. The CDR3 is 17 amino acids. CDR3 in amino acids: CASSPTFYGGDYYEQYF. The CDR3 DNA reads TGTGCCAGCAGCCCCACCTTCTATGGGGGGGACTACTACGAGCAGTACTTC.

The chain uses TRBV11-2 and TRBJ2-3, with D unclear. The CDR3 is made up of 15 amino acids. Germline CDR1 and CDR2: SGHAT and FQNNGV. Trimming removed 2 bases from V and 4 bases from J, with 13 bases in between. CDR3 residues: CASSLTGFPPDTQYF. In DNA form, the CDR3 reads TGTGCCAGCAGCTTAACCGGATTCCCCCCAGATACGCAGTATTTT.

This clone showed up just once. In nucleotides, the CDR3 is TGTGCCAGCAGTTACGCACCCCCGACAGGGAACACTGAAGCTTTCTTT. It yields the protein CASSYAPPTGNTEAFF. The V gene is TRBV6-5, the J gene TRBJ1-1; weak D call: TRBD1 (6 bases). The germline V and J ends were trimmed by 2 bases and 1 base, with 14 bases remaining between them. The CDR3 spans 16 residues. Germline V gene sequence: CDR1 MNHEY, CDR2 SVGAGI.

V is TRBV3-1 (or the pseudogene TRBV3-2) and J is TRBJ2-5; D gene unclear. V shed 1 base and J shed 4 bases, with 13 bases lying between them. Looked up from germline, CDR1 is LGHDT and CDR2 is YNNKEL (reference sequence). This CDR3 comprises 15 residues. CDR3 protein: CASSQGVVSAETQYF. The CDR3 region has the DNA TGTGCCAGCAGCCAAGGGGTAGTGTCGGCAGAGACCCAGTACTTC.

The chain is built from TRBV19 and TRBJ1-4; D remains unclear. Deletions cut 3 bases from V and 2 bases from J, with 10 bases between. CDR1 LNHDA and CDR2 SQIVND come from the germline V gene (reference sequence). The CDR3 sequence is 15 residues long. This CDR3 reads CASSIFGGTNEKLFF. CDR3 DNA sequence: TGTGCCAGTAGTATTTTCGGAGGGACTAATGAAAAACTGTTTTTT. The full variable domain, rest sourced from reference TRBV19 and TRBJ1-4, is DGGITQSPKYLFRKEGQNVTLSCEQNLNHDAMYWYRQDPGQGLRLIYYSQIVNDFQKGDIAEGYSVSREKKESFPLTVTSAQKNPTAFYLCASSIFGGTNEKLFFGSGTQLSVL.

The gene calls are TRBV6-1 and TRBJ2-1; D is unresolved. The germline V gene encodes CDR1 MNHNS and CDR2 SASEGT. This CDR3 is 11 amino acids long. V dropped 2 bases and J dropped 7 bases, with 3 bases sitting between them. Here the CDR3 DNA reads TGTGCCAGCAGTGAATGGAATGAGCAGTTCTTC. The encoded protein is CASSEWNEQFF.

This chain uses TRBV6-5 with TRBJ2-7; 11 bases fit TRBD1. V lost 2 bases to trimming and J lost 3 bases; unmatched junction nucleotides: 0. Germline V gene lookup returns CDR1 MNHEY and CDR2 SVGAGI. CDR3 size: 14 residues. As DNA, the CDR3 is TGTGCCAGCAGTTACGGGACAGGGGGCTACGAGCAGTACTTC. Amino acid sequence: CASSYGTGGYEQYF.

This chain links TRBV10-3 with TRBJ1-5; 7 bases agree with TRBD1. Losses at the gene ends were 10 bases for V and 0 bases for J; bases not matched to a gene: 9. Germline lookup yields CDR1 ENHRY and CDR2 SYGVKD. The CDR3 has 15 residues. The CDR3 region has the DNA TGTGCCACAGGGACAGAGCCCATTAGCAATCAGCCCCAGCATTTT. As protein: CATGTEPISNQPQHF.